The clone carrying this T cell receptor beta chain appeared many times. Its antigen is not known. The data derive from a study of T-cell reconstitution after alpha-beta-depleted transplantation in children. General study points: From surviving recipient T cells and thymic progenitors came the high day-60 TCRbeta diversity observed in some patients. There were reportedly several hundred expanded graft clones from which alpha-beta T cells came about two months after transplant.

Preparing the TCRbeta library involved the use of unique molecular identifiers. TCRdb reanalysed the PCR reads using MiXCR and keeps one entry per CDR3 protein. The table shows 60,000 to 70,000 distinct CDR3 sequences, with 4.9% occurring only once. This specimen was PBMCs, mostly from graft donor cells, taken 180 days after TCRalphabeta/CD19-depleted stem cell transplant. This TCR was sampled from a boy in the first two years of life who had a stem cell transplant for acute myeloid leukemia, so the T cells may come from the graft donor.

The CDR3 here is CASSFGQQNTGELFF. CDR3 nucleotide sequence: TGTGCCAGCAGTTTTGGGCAGCAGAACACCGGGGAGCTGTTTTTT. The chain couples TRBV12-3 or TRBV12-4 to TRBJ2-2; D remains ambiguous. V shed 3 bases and J shed 1 base, with 9 bases lying between them. The CDR3 spans 15 residues.